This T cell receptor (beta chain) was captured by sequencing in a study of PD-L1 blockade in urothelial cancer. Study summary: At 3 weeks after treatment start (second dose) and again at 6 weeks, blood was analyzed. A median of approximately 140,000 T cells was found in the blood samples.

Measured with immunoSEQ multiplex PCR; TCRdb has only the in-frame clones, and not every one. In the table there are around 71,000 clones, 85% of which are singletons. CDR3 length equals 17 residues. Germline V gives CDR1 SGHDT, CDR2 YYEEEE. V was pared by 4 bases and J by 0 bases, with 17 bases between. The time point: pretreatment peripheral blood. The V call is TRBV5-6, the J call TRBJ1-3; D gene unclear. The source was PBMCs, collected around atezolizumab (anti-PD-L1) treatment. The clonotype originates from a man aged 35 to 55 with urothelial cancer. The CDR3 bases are TGTGCCAGCAGCCAGCTCGGGGATGTTTTCTCTGGAAACACCATATATTTT. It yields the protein CASSQLGDVFSGNTIYF.